The sequence of this T cell receptor beta chain was determined in a study of blood T cell repertoires in COVID-19. Study-wide background: Sample material is recorded as cDNA or gDNA derived from T cells, B-cell-depleted T cells, or PBMCs.

Participants' reported clinical history set cohort assignment. TCRdb keeps only in-frame clones here, not all; method: immunoSEQ multiplex PCR. The data hold around 150,000 clones, with almost 85% observed a single time. The V end lost 5 bases, the J end lost 6 bases, and 12 bases lay between the germline ends. This CDR3 is 13 amino acids long. Germline CDR1 and CDR2: SGHTA and FQGTGA. The sample consisted of PBMCs or T cells enriched from blood (not recorded which). This sequence joins TRBV7-3 and TRBJ2-3; D ambiguous. The origin of this receptor is a man in his forties or fifties who had recovered from COVID-19. CDR3 nucleotide sequence: TGTGCCAGCAGCCCAAGCGTCGCGGATACGCAGTATTTT. The encoded protein is CASSPSVADTQYF.